The rows below give T cell receptor beta chains drawn from one sample of a study of cytotoxic CD8 clonotypes in ibrutinib-treated CLL. Here immunoSEQ multiplex PCR was the method, and the copy in TCRdb shows in-frame clones only, minus some. The table has under 300,000 clones, 70% seen once; the top ten hold 15% to 17%. Source: PBMCs, taken after 24 months of ibrutinib treatment. Receptors were obtained from a human donor with chronic lymphocytic leukemia. CDR3s include the opening cysteine and the closing phenylalanine or tryptophan. D genes are given only for firm matches.

D: -
J: TRBJ2-7
V: TRBV4-1
CDR3: CASSPIGLTAYEQYF

D: -
J: TRBJ1-1
V: TRBV2
CDR3: CASISGRVVVDTEAFF

D: -
J: TRBJ2-2
V: TRBV5-4
CDR3: CASSLGENTGELFF

D: -
J: TRBJ2-7
V: TRBV30
CDR3: CAWSADTYSYEQYF

D: -
J: TRBJ2-7
V: TRBV25-1
CDR3: CASSGYYEQYF

D: -
J: TRBJ2-6
V: TRBV27
CDR3: CASSRSGMAGANVLTF

D: TRBD1
J: TRBJ1-6
V: TRBV11-1
CDR3: CASSPGQGINSPLHF

D: -
J: TRBJ2-5
V: TRBV15
CDR3: CATKSAAQETQYF

D: TRBD2
J: TRBJ2-7
V: TRBV19
CDR3: CASSIDRTSGNYEQYF

D: -
J: TRBJ2-3
V: TRBV15
CDR3: CATSRDGSTDTQYF

D: -
J: TRBJ1-5
V: TRBV27
CDR3: CASSFLGLSNQPQHF

D: -
J: TRBJ1-5
V: TRBV9
CDR3: CASSVEQGQPQHF

D: TRBD2
J: TRBJ2-7
V: TRBV6-6
CDR3: CASSYPLADYEQYF

D: TRBD1
J: TRBJ2-2
V: TRBV5-4
CDR3: CASSLAGTAANTGELFF

D: -
J: TRBJ1-3
V: TRBV28
CDR3: CASSTLLLSGNTIYF

D: -
J: TRBJ1-1
V: TRBV5-1
CDR3: CASSLAPGRRNTEAFF

D: TRBD2
J: TRBJ2-7
V: TRBV18
CDR3: CASSASSGRSYEQYF

D: -
J: TRBJ2-1
V: TRBV6-6
CDR3: CASSYGGYNEQFF

D: -
J: TRBJ1-1
V: TRBV4-1
CDR3: CASTPEGGRAEEAFF

D: -
J: TRBJ1-5
V: TRBV6-5
CDR3: CASRDSPNQPQHF

D: -
J: TRBJ1-5
V: TRBV5-6
CDR3: CASSLAATATWIPQHF

D: -
J: TRBJ2-1
V: TRBV30
CDR3: CAWSVLLGNEQFF

D: -
J: TRBJ1-1
V: TRBV28
CDR3: CASSSLPTAYF

D: -
J: TRBJ2-7
V: TRBV5-1
CDR3: CASSLVSSYEQYF

D: -
J: TRBJ1-5
V: TRBV19
CDR3: CASSIDAVRNNQPQHF

D: TRBD1
J: TRBJ1-5
V: TRBV30
CDR3: CAWSPPTGKSNQPQHF

D: TRBD2
J: TRBJ2-7
V: TRBV7-9
CDR3: CASSFPGAGDYEQYF

D: -
J: TRBJ2-1
V: TRBV7-8
CDR3: CASSLPRPGLGLGEQFF

D: TRBD2
J: TRBJ2-7
V: TRBV19
CDR3: CASSIEKAGASYEQYF